These 18 T cell receptor beta chains were sequenced from one sample in a study of shared clonotypes between healthy human individuals. Some clones are missing from TCRdb's copy, which holds only in-frame ones; the method was immunoSEQ multiplex PCR. Of 1,400,000 or so clones in the sample, 97% to 99% are singletons; the top ten hold approximately 0.4%. Sample: naive CD4+ T cells sorted from blood. The subset here: CD45RA+ positively selected. The receptors derive from a man aged 25-45 years in good health.

This clone was observed a single time. The CDR3 coding sequence is TGTGCCAGTAGTATTCAGGGAGTGGGAGATACGCAGTATTTT. Translation gives CASSIQGVGDTQYF. The V call is TRBV19, the J call TRBJ2-3; D may be TRBD1 or TRBD2 (5 bases each). Trimming removed 3 bases at V and 5 bases at J, with 12 bases between. Germline CDR1 reads LNHDA; CDR2 reads SQIVND (reference sequence). The CDR3 extends over 14 amino acids.

This chain uses TRBV5-1 with TRBJ1-1; D remains unclear. CDR1 is SGHRS, CDR2 YFSETQ, per germline. The ends were cut back, 4 bases at V and 8 bases at J, with 18 bases in the middle. This CDR3 is 14 amino acids long. The CDR3 coding sequence is TGCGCCAGCAGCCCGGAGGTGGGGATAAGAGAAGCTTTCTTT. The encoded protein is CASSPEVGIREAFF.

The sample holds one count of this clone. The V call is TRBV4-1, the J call TRBJ2-7; D is unclear. This CDR3 has 15 amino acids. Germline V CDR1 and CDR2: MGHRA, YSYEKL. Between the trimmed V and J ends, which lost 0 bases and 6 bases, there was a span of 15 bases. The CDR3 is CASSQEYPLVSEQYF. The DNA for the CDR3 is TGCGCCAGCAGCCAAGAGTATCCTCTCGTCAGCGAGCAGTACTTC.

This clone appeared a single time. The rearrangement joins TRBV6-1 to TRBJ1-1; weak D call: TRBD1 (5 bases). V was shortened by 10 bases and J by 0 bases, with 18 bases between the two germline ends. Germline lookup yields CDR1 MNHNS and CDR2 SASEGT. The CDR3 length is 15 residues. The CDR3 loop is CANSRSTAMNTEAFF. Written as DNA, the CDR3 is TGTGCCAACTCGAGGTCGACAGCCATGAACACTGAAGCTTTCTTT.

The rearrangement joins TRBV7-8 to TRBJ2-3; 8 bases are a match to TRBD1. The CDR3 is made up of 14 amino acids. CDR1 is SGHVS and CDR2 is FQNEAQ in the germline V gene. Losses at the gene ends were 6 bases for V and 1 base for J; bases not matched to a gene: 3. The CDR3 DNA is TGTGCCAGCAGACAGGACAGGGGCACAGATACGCAGTATTTT. It translates to CASRQDRGTDTQYF.

The rearrangement links TRBV7-6 to TRBJ2-3; tentatively, D is TRBD2 (6 bases). Germline V gene sequence: CDR1 SGHVS, CDR2 FNYEAQ. V lost 5 bases, J lost 5 bases, and 14 bases lay in between. This CDR3 comprises 14 residues. CDR3 region: CASSLGTPLDTQYF. As DNA, the CDR3 is TGTGCCAGCAGCCTCGGGACTCCATTAGATACGCAGTATTTT.

The chain has TRBV2 and TRBJ1-1; TRBD1 is a possible D gene (5 bases). Germline V gene sequence: CDR1 SNHLY, CDR2 FYNNEI. Trimming shortened V by 4 bases and J by 4 bases, and 10 bases separated the two germline ends. The CDR3 spans 13 residues. CDR3 bases: TGTGCCAGCAGTGCCCCGGGGGGCACTGAAGCTTTCTTT. This encodes CASSAPGGTEAFF.

This chain connects TRBV7-9 to TRBJ2-1; 7 nucleotides agree with TRBD2. This CDR3 has 16 residues. With V trimmed by 5 bases and J by 4 bases, 11 bases remained unmatched. In germline, CDR1 is SEHNR, CDR2 FQNEAQ (reference sequence). This CDR3 reads CASSPRGEGKYNEQFF. CDR3 bases: TGTGCCAGCAGCCCACGGGGGGAGGGGAAGTACAATGAGCAGTTCTTC.

The rearrangement uses TRBV19 and TRBJ2-7, with a possible D match to TRBD1 (6 bases). Germline CDR1 reads LNHDA; CDR2 reads SQIVND (reference sequence). The CDR3 covers 12 residues. V lost 5 bases and J 3 bases, leaving 8 bases between the germline ends. CDR3 nucleotides: TGTGCCAGTAGTCCGGACAGCTACGAGCAGTACTTC. Its translation is CASSPDSYEQYF.

In regard to this clone: The same CDR3 is also encoded by other DNA sequences in this sample. The chain links TRBV5-6 to TRBJ2-7; D is perhaps TRBD1 (5 bases). Germline CDR1 is SGHDT and CDR2 is YYEEEE. CDR3 size: 13 residues. V shed 1 base and J shed 5 bases, with 10 bases lying between them. The CDR3 here is CASSLQGTHEQYF. In nucleotides, the CDR3 is TGTGCCAGCAGCTTGCAGGGCACGCACGAGCAGTACTTC.

A single count supports this clone. The J gene is TRBJ2-1, the V gene TRBV7-9, with 7 bases that match TRBD2. The V gene end was trimmed by 1 base and the J gene end by 5 bases; junction bases not matched to a gene: 8. This CDR3 is 16 amino acids long. The V gene's germline CDR1 is SEHNR and CDR2 FQNEAQ (reference sequence). This CDR3 is CASSLDYQRENNEQFF. CDR3 bases: TGTGCCAGCAGCTTAGATTACCAGCGGGAAAACAATGAGCAGTTCTTC. The full variable domain, in which reference TRBV7-9 and TRBJ2-1 provide the parts outside the CDR3, is DTGVSQNPRHKITKRGQNVTFRCDPISEHNRLYWYRQTLGQGPEFLTYFQNEAQLEKSRLLSDRFSAERPKGSFSTLEIQRTEQGDSAMYLCASSLDYQRENNEQFFGPGTRLTVL.

With regard to this clone: A junction end diverges from the germline sequence, so it may reflect a read error. This chain links TRBV29-1 with TRBJ2-2; D unclear. The CDR3 is 15 residues long. The germline CDR1 and CDR2 sequences are SQVTM and ANQGSEA. The CDR3 region is CSVKWYAANTGELFF. The CDR3 region has the DNA TGCAGCGTTAAATGGTACGCAGCGAATACCGGGGAGCTGTTTTTT.

V is TRBV19 and J is TRBJ1-2, with TRBD1 as a possible D gene (5 bases). Deletions cut 5 bases from V and 4 bases from J, with 11 bases between. The CDR3 covers 13 residues. The germline V gene encodes CDR1 LNHDA and CDR2 SQIVND (reference sequence). In nucleotides, the CDR3 is TGTGCCAGTAGTCCCCGGGGCCCCTATGGCTACACCTTC. Protein product: CASSPRGPYGYTF.

With regard to this clone: A read error may produce the germline difference seen at one junction end. The chain uses TRBV4-1 and TRBJ2-4; 9 bases fit TRBD1. CDR3 length: 11 residues. Germline V gene data show CDR1 as MGHRA and CDR2 as YSYEKL. CDR3 DNA: TGCGCCAGCAGCTCCGGGACAGGGTTGCACTTC. Protein: CASSSGTGLHF.

V is TRBV5-4 and J is TRBJ2-1; no clear D. The CDR3 length is 13 residues. V dropped 1 base and J dropped 12 bases, with 14 bases sitting between them. Germline assignment: CDR1 SGHNT and CDR2 YYREEE (reference sequence). CDR3 DNA sequence: TGTGCCAGCAGCTTGATTCCGGGCGGACCGCAGTTCTTC. Translating gives CASSLIPGGPQFF.

The V gene is TRBV7-3, the J gene TRBJ2-7, with D perhaps matching TRBD1 or TRBD2 (5 bases each). This CDR3 is built from 15 residues. V lost 4 bases to trimming and J lost 6 bases, with 19 bases between them. Germline-derived CDR1 and CDR2 are SGHTA and FQGTGA. CDR3 in amino acids: CASSSYPGPTGEQYF. CDR3 sequence (DNA): TGTGCCAGCAGCTCATACCCGGGACCCACGGGCGAGCAGTACTTC.

The V and J genes are TRBV11-2 and TRBJ1-1; D is undetermined. CDR3 length: 14 amino acids. V dropped 1 base and J dropped 2 bases, with 8 bases sitting between them. Germline V gene sequence: CDR1 SGHAT, CDR2 FQNNGV. CDR3 sequence reads: CASSLGPHNTEAFF. CDR3 bases: TGTGCCAGCAGCTTAGGCCCACATAACACTGAAGCTTTCTTT.

The chain couples TRBV5-1 to TRBJ2-1; D is perhaps TRBD2 (5 bases). V gave up 1 base and J gave up 3 bases, with 11 bases separating them. Germline V gene sequence: CDR1 SGHRS, CDR2 YFSETQ. The CDR3 length is 15 residues. The CDR3 coding sequence is TGCGCCAGCAGCTTGCTAGCACTCAACTACAATGAGCAGTTCTTC. Its protein product is CASSLLALNYNEQFF.